One and the same sample provided the 7 T cell receptor beta chains below, sequenced in a study of T cells after yellow fever vaccination. MiXCR, run by TCRdb on the 5' RACE reads, gives a single entry per CDR3 protein. The table has 250,000 to 400,000 distinct CDR3 sequences, about 4% seen once. Sequencing was performed on PBMCs, taken 5 days after the yellow fever booster vaccination. Receptors originate from a man aged 18 to 29 who received the YFV17D yellow fever vaccine.

This clonotype was detected only a few times. In DNA form, the CDR3 reads TGTGCCAGCAGCTTAGCCCCCCTTGGACAGGGGGGTGAAGCTTTCTTT. Protein sequence: CASSLAPLGQGGEAFF. The rearrangement joins TRBV7-2 to TRBJ1-1, with 10 bases fitting TRBD1. Germline V gene data show CDR1 as SGHTA and CDR2 as FQGNSA. This CDR3 contains 16 residues. With 0 bases clipped from V and 7 bases from J, the junction kept 8 bases outside the gene matches.

The chain combines TRBV7-9 with TRBJ1-1; D is uncertain. The CDR3 has 16 residues. Germline lookup yields CDR1 SEHNR and CDR2 FQNEAQ (reference sequence). With 5 bases removed from V and 0 bases from J, the gap between germline ends came to 16 bases. CDR3 sequence: CASSPLQNTLNTEAFF. CDR3 nucleotide sequence: TGTGCCAGCAGCCCCCTGCAGAACACCTTGAACACTGAAGCTTTCTTT.

The chain employs TRBV7-6 and TRBJ2-3; no clear D. The germline V and J ends were trimmed by 3 bases and 2 bases, with 15 bases remaining between them. The germline gives CDR1 SGHVS, CDR2 FNYEAQ. The length of the CDR3 is 16 residues. Here the CDR3 DNA reads TGTGCCAGCAGCTTGGATCAAGGGCTTAACACAGATACGCAGTATTTT. Translated: CASSLDQGLNTDTQYF.

The chain combines TRBV9 with TRBJ2-7; no clear D. This CDR3 is built from 13 residues. V dropped 4 bases and J dropped 4 bases, with 12 bases sitting between them. Germline V lookup: CDR1 SGDLS, CDR2 YYNGEE. CDR3 residues: CASSPYNSYEQYF. The CDR3 bases are TGTGCCAGCAGCCCCTACAACAGTTACGAGCAGTACTTC.

This clonotype has more than one count but fewer than ten. The V call is TRBV27, the J call TRBJ1-5; a possible D gene is TRBD1 (5 bases). Per the germline V gene, CDR1 is MNHEY and CDR2 is SMNVEV (reference sequence). The CDR3 extends over 16 amino acids. Trimming pared 5 bases from V and 5 bases from J, leaving 19 bases between. For the CDR3, the DNA is TGTGCCAGCAGTCCCGGGACTGCCAGGCGTGATCAGCCCCAGCATTTT. This translates into CASSPGTARRDQPQHF.

The gene calls are TRBV12-3 or TRBV12-4 and TRBJ1-1, with D unclear. The CDR3 consists of 14 residues. The V end lost 2 bases, the J end lost 1 base, and 8 bases lay between the germline ends. CDR3 DNA sequence: TGTGCCAGCAGTTTATGGGGTGCGAACACTGAAGCTTTCTTT. Translated: CASSLWGANTEAFF.

The table lists this clonotype with a few counts. V and J are TRBV6-5 and TRBJ2-3; TRBD2 aligns across 16 bases. The CDR3 contains 21 residues. Looked up from germline, CDR1 is MNHEY and CDR2 is SVGAGI. Unmatched junction bases numbered 14, after V lost 5 bases and J lost 0 bases. The CDR3 spells CASSVDPGLAGGRTSTDTQYF. The CDR3 DNA reads as TGTGCCAGCAGTGTGGATCCGGGACTAGCGGGGGGGCGTACTAGCACAGATACGCAGTATTTT.